This T cell receptor beta chain was captured in a study of T cell responses to AZD1222 COVID-19 vaccine. The CDR3 length is 14 residues. Trimming cost V 4 bases and J 2 bases, with 7 bases left between them. Looked up from germline, CDR1 is KGHDR and CDR2 is SFDVKD. Some clones are missing from TCRdb's copy, which holds only in-frame ones; the method was immunoSEQ multiplex PCR. Among 150,000 to 200,000 clones, around 90% were seen once, and the ten largest hold 1.5% to 2%. The sequencing used peripheral blood, collected on day 0 of AZD1222 vaccination. The sequence came from an adult in good health. V and J are TRBV24-1 and TRBJ2-2, with a possible D match to TRBD1 (5 bases). The CDR3 DNA is TGTGCCACCAGTGAGGACACAAACACCGGGGAGCTGTTTTTT. Translation: CATSEDTNTGELFF.